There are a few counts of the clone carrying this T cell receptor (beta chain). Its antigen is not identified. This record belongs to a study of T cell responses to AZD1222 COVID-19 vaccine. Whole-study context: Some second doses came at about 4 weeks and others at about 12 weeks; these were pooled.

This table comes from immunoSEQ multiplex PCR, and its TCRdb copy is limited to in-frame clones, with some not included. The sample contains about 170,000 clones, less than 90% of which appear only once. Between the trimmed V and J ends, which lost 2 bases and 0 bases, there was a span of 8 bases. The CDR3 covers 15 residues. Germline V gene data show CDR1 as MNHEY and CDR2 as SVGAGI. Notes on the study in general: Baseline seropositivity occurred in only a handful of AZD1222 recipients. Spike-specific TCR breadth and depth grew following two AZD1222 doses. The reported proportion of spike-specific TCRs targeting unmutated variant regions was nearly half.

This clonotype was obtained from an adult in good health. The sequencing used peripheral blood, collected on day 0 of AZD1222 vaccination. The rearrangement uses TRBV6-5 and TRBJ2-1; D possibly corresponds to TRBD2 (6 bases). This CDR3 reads CASSYERASYNEQFF. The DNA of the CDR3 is TGTGCCAGCAGTTACGAGCGGGCCTCCTACAATGAGCAGTTCTTC.